This entry lists 13 T cell receptor beta chains sequenced from one sample in a study of blood T cells in healthy people across ages. The use of a sample-barcoded 5' primer and a J-beta primer mix characterized a second PCR of 7 to 11 cycles. TCRdb processed the 5' RACE reads anew with MiXCR; each CDR3 protein has one entry. The profile shows roughly 1,000,000 distinct CDR3 sequences, about 25% of them singletons. This sample was shared with a second study, whose subject was T cells of mothers and their children.

Sequencing used blood. The receptors stem from a girl aged 2 to 9 in good health.

The chain has TRBV20-1 and TRBJ2-7; 7 bases are shared with TRBD1. After removal of 5 bases from V and 1 base from J, the junction contained 2 bases not matched to a gene. CDR1 and CDR2 from the germline V gene are DFQATT and SNEGSKA (reference sequence). There are 12 residues in the CDR3. The CDR3 DNA follows: TGCAGTGCTGGACAGGAGTCCTACGAGCAGTACTTC. Its translation is CSAGQESYEQYF.

This clonotype was seen more than once but under ten times. The chain couples TRBV28 to TRBJ2-1, with D tentatively TRBD2 (5 bases). Trimming stripped 11 bases from V and 6 bases from J, with 11 bases between. The CDR3 consists of 11 residues. Germline lookup yields CDR1 MDHEN and CDR2 SYDVKM. This chain's CDR3 is CAAPSPNEQFF. The CDR3 DNA sequence: TGTGCCGCCCCTAGCCCCAATGAGCAGTTCTTC.

The rearrangement links TRBV18 to TRBJ2-5; 10 bases match TRBD2. The J call may be incorrect, as the DNA end agrees better with TRBJ2-1. Germline V gives CDR1 KGHSH, CDR2 LQKENI. The CDR3 sequence is 14 residues long. DNA for the CDR3: TGTGCCAGCTCCGAAGCGGGGGGGCAGAATGAGCAGTTCTTC. As protein: CASSEAGGQNEQFF.

This clonotype has more than one count but fewer than ten. The V gene is TRBV5-6, the J gene TRBJ2-5, with D uncertain. The closer fit of TRBJ2-7 to the DNA end suggests the J call may be wrong. The germline CDR1 and CDR2 sequences are SGHDT and YYEEEE. The CDR3 consists of 13 residues. The DNA for the CDR3 is TGTGCCAGCAGCTTGGTGTTTTCCTACGAGCAGTACTTC. This gives the protein CASSLVFSYEQYF.

This clonotype has a handful of counts. The chain is built from TRBV7-2 and TRBJ2-1; D not certain. Gene TRBJ2-5 matches the end of the DNA better, so the J call may be wrong. In germline, CDR1 is SGHTA, CDR2 FQGNSA. This CDR3 comprises 14 residues. The CDR3 nucleotides are TGTGCCAGCAGCTTAGTAAGTCAGGAAGAGACCCAGTACTTC. It encodes CASSLVSQEETQYF.

This clonotype was counted between two and nine times. The gene calls are TRBV2 and TRBJ2-5; 9 bases agree with TRBD2. The J call may be mistaken, given a closer DNA end match to TRBJ2-7. Germline V CDR1 and CDR2: SNHLY, FYNNEI. This CDR3 is 16 amino acids long. CDR3 sequence (DNA): TGTGCCAGCAGTGTGAGAAGGCGGGAGGGAACCTACGAGCAGTACTTC. Its protein is CASSVRRREGTYEQYF.

The rearrangement uses TRBV29-1 and TRBJ2-1, with D uncertain. This CDR3 comprises 11 residues. Germline lookup yields CDR1 SQVTM and CDR2 ANQGSEA. Deletions cut 5 bases from V and 6 bases from J, with 8 bases between. The CDR3 DNA sequence: TGCAGCGTTCCGCACACCAATGAGCAGTTCTTC. Translated, it gives CSVPHTNEQFF.

This clonotype was found a few times. This chain joins TRBV10-3 and TRBJ2-1, with TRBD2 as a possible D gene (6 bases). V was cut by 3 bases and J by 6 bases, with 12 bases left in between. Germline lookup yields CDR1 ENHRY and CDR2 SYGVKD. The CDR3 contains 14 residues. In nucleotides, the CDR3 is TGTGCCATCAGTGACTCGGGACTGGTCAATGAGCAGTTCTTC. This sequence encodes CAISDSGLVNEQFF.

The rearrangement links TRBV6-1 to TRBJ2-1; 7 nucleotides match TRBD2. Germline assignment: CDR1 MNHNS and CDR2 SASEGT. V lost 8 bases, J lost 2 bases, and 0 bases stayed unmatched. The CDR3 runs 12 residues. The CDR3 loop is CASGRAYNEQFF. The DNA of the CDR3 is TGTGCCAGCGGGAGGGCCTACAATGAGCAGTTCTTC.

In this sample, this clonotype turned up a few times. The CDR3 is CATGLAGYYNEQFF. For the CDR3, the DNA is TGTGCCACCGGACTAGCGGGATATTACAATGAGCAGTTCTTC. This chain connects TRBV6-1 to TRBJ2-1; 12 bases are shared with TRBD2. The germline V gene has CDR1 MNHNS and CDR2 SASEGT. The CDR3 runs to 14 residues. With 10 bases clipped from V and 4 bases from J, the junction kept 5 bases outside the gene matches.

This chain links TRBV10-3 with TRBJ1-6, with D perhaps TRBD1 (5 bases). CDR3 length: 13 amino acids. Between the trimmed V and J ends, which lost 7 bases and 7 bases, there was a span of 11 bases. From germline, CDR1 is ENHRY and CDR2 SYGVKD. CDR3 DNA sequence: TGTGCCATCATGAGGGGAGGCAATTCACCCCTCCACTTT. The encoded protein is CAIMRGGNSPLHF.

The chain joins TRBV29-1 to TRBJ1-2; D may be TRBD1 (5 bases). The germline V gene has CDR1 SQVTM and CDR2 ANQGSEA. The CDR3 consists of 11 residues. Trimming took 8 bases from V and 4 from J, leaving 11 bases between them. For the CDR3, the DNA is TGCAGCTTTGCGGACACCTATGGCTACACCTTC. Its translation is CSFADTYGYTF.

The V and J genes are TRBV7-9 and TRBJ1-1; D ambiguous. V was clipped by 4 bases and J by 7 bases, with 10 bases between them. CDR1 and CDR2 (germline): SEHNR, FQNEAQ (reference sequence). This CDR3 is 12 amino acids long. This CDR3 reads CASSSLALEAFF. CDR3 sequence (DNA): TGTGCCAGCAGCTCCTTAGCGCTTGAAGCTTTCTTT.